The 18 T cell receptor beta chains presented below share a single source sample, sequenced in a study of blood T cell repertoires in COVID-19. Sequencing used immunoSEQ multiplex PCR; TCRdb keeps in-frame clones, though not all of them. The sample shows more than 150,000 clones, 89% of them seen only once. Sequenced sample: peripheral blood. All receptors come from a man aged 60 to 75 with acute or convalescent COVID-19.

The V gene is TRBV24-1, the J gene TRBJ1-2; D gene unclear. V dropped 0 bases and J dropped 4 bases, with 11 bases sitting between them. The CDR3 is 15 residues long. The V gene's germline CDR1 is KGHDR and CDR2 SFDVKD. Here the CDR3 DNA reads TGTGCCACCAGTGATTTGCATCGACAACGCTATGGCTACACCTTC. It codes for CATSDLHRQRYGYTF.

V is TRBV29-1 and J is TRBJ2-2; possibly TRBD1 for D (6 bases). This CDR3 is built from 13 residues. Germline CDR1 is SQVTM and CDR2 is ANQGSEA. Trimming stripped 3 bases from V and 1 base from J, with 6 bases between. The CDR3 here is CSVEGQNTGELFF. The CDR3 nucleotides are TGCAGCGTTGAGGGACAGAACACCGGGGAGCTGTTTTTT.

CDR3 in DNA: TGTGCCAGCTCACCGGATCAGAGGGCACCCATCGCGTGGGGAGGCTACACCTTC. Its translation: CASSPDQRAPIAWGGYTF. The chain combines TRBV18 with TRBJ1-2; D remains ambiguous. The germline V gene encodes CDR1 KGHSH and CDR2 LQKENI. The CDR3 is 18 residues long. The V end was cut by 3 bases, the J end by 8 bases, with 28 bases between.

This chain joins TRBV5-6 and TRBJ2-2, with 11 bases matching TRBD1. Trimming cost V 4 bases and J 6 bases; bases outside gene matches: 2. Germline V gene lookup returns CDR1 SGHDT and CDR2 YYEEEE. CDR3 length equals 14 residues. CDR3 bases: TGTGCCAGCAGCCCGGGACAGGGGGCCGGGGAGCTGTTTTTT. Protein: CASSPGQGAGELFF. Full variable domain (outside the CDR3, taken from reference TRBV5-6 and TRBJ2-2): DAGVTQSPTHLIKTRGQQVTLRCSPKSGHDTVSWYQQALGQGPQFIFQYYEEEERQRGNFPDRFSGHQFPNYSSELNVNALLLGDSALYLCASSPGQGAGELFFGEGSRLTVL.

This rearrangement joins TRBV10-2 to TRBJ1-5; D is unresolved. V lost 2 bases and J 9 bases, leaving 11 bases between the germline ends. CDR3 size: 13 residues. Germline-derived CDR1 and CDR2 are WSHSY and SAAADI. CDR3 DNA sequence: TGCGCCAGCAGTGAGGATGTGTCGAGGCCCCAGCATTTT. Encoded protein: CASSEDVSRPQHF.

In its sample, this clone was seen a few times. The chain links TRBV7-2 to TRBJ2-7, with D possibly being TRBD2 (5 bases). V was shortened by 5 bases and J by 0 bases, with 20 bases between the two germline ends. Germline lookup yields CDR1 SGHTA and CDR2 FQGNSA. The CDR3 has 17 residues. CDR3 DNA sequence: TGTGCCAGCAGCCCCTTACTGGCGGGTCAAAGCTCCTACGAGCAGTACTTC. Translating gives CASSPLLAGQSSYEQYF.

This clone came up a few times. This chain uses TRBV3-1 (or the pseudogene TRBV3-2) with TRBJ2-7; possible D gene TRBD1, 7 bases. CDR3 length equals 15 residues. V lost 1 base to trimming and J lost 3 bases, with 13 bases between them. Per germline, CDR1 LGHDT and CDR2 YNNKEL (reference sequence). CDR3 in amino acids: CASSQGGDSYYEQYF. CDR3 in DNA: TGTGCCAGCAGCCAAGGGGGGGACAGCTACTACGAGCAGTACTTC.

The chain employs TRBV5-6 and TRBJ1-4, with D tentatively TRBD1 (6 bases). This CDR3 is built from 14 residues. V was cut by 0 bases and J by 5 bases, with 8 bases left in between. Germline CDR1 and CDR2: SGHDT and YYEEEE. The CDR3 sequence: CASSLVQGNEKLFF. CDR3 nucleotide sequence: TGTGCCAGCAGCTTGGTACAGGGAAATGAAAAACTGTTTTTT.

In nucleotides, the CDR3 is TGTGCCAGCAGTTACCAGGGTTTCCATCAGCCCCAGCATTTT. Its translation: CASSYQGFHQPQHF. V usage is TRBV6-2 or TRBV6-3 and J usage is TRBJ1-5, with a possible D match to TRBD1 (5 bases). V shed 2 bases and J shed 5 bases, with 10 bases lying between them. This CDR3 spans 14 amino acids. Germline V gene sequence: CDR1 MNHEY, CDR2 SVGEGT.

The chain links TRBV28 to TRBJ2-3; D perhaps matches TRBD2 (6 bases). V was shortened by 3 bases and J by 4 bases, with 11 bases between the two germline ends. CDR3 length equals 14 residues. Germline values: CDR1 MDHEN, CDR2 SYDVKM. The CDR3 sequence is CASSFERGSDTQYF. The DNA for the CDR3 is TGTGCCAGCAGTTTTGAACGGGGGTCAGATACGCAGTATTTT.

The chain employs TRBV5-1 and TRBJ2-1; D might be TRBD1 (5 bases). V lost 0 bases, J lost 7 bases, and 8 bases lay in between. Per germline, CDR1 SGHRS and CDR2 YFSETQ. The CDR3 loop spans 13 amino acids. CDR3 nucleotide sequence: TGCGCCAGCAGCTTGGGCAGGGAAAATGAGCAGTTCTTC. Its translation is CASSLGRENEQFF.

The chain couples TRBV3-1 (or the pseudogene TRBV3-2) to TRBJ1-6; D remains ambiguous. The V gene's germline CDR1 is LGHDT and CDR2 YNNKEL (reference sequence). Deletions cut 5 bases from V and 7 bases from J, with 12 bases between. The CDR3 contains 14 residues. CDR3 in amino acids: CASSNGVPNSPLHF. The CDR3 DNA sequence: TGTGCCAGCAGCAACGGGGTGCCCAATTCACCCCTCCACTTT.

The V and J genes are TRBV6-1 and TRBJ2-1; TRBD1 might be the D (6 bases). CDR3 length equals 12 residues. V lost 2 bases to trimming and J lost 16 bases, with 15 bases between them. The germline V gene encodes CDR1 MNHNS and CDR2 SASEGT. The CDR3 region is CASSEMWGHNFF. DNA of the CDR3: TGTGCCAGCAGTGAAATGTGGGGACATAATTTCTTC.

The CDR3 region is CASSGLGVRSYEQYF. The CDR3 DNA follows: TGTGCCAGCAGTGGTTTGGGAGTCCGCTCCTACGAGCAGTACTTC. This chain uses TRBV2 with TRBJ2-7; maybe TRBD2 (5 bases). The V gene's germline CDR1 is SNHLY and CDR2 FYNNEI. V lost 4 bases and J lost 0, with 13 bases in between. CDR3 length: 15 residues.

This clone was picked up one time. This chain joins TRBV24-1 and TRBJ1-3; weak D call: TRBD1 (6 bases). V was clipped by 0 bases and J by 7 bases, with 6 bases between them. The CDR3 spans 13 residues. Germline V gene lookup returns CDR1 KGHDR and CDR2 SFDVKD. The CDR3 loop reads CATSDLRGNTIYF. As DNA, the CDR3 is TGTGCCACCAGTGATTTGAGGGGGAACACCATATATTTT.

The chain recombines TRBV19 with TRBJ1-6; D is unresolved. CDR1 LNHDA and CDR2 SQIVND come from the germline V gene (reference sequence). The V gene lost 10 bases and the J gene lost 0 bases, with 13 bases spanning the gap. The CDR3 has 15 residues. In DNA, the CDR3 is TGTGCCACCACGGCAGCGAGCTCCTATAATTCACCCCTCCACTTT. This translates into CATTAASSYNSPLHF.

V usage is TRBV24-1 and J usage is TRBJ1-2; 7 positions match TRBD1. The germline CDR1 and CDR2 sequences are KGHDR and SFDVKD. With 3 bases clipped from V and 7 bases from J, the junction kept 4 bases outside the gene matches. This CDR3 has 13 residues. In nucleotides, the CDR3 is TGTGCCACCAGTGATCGACAGGGCCCTGGCTACACCTTC. It encodes CATSDRQGPGYTF.

This chain links TRBV18 with TRBJ1-2, with TRBD1 matching over 7 bases. The germline CDR1 and CDR2 sequences are KGHSH and LQKENI. V trimming: 3 bases; J trimming: 3 bases; junction bases outside the gene matches: 1. This CDR3 spans 13 amino acids. CDR3 protein: CASSPGQDYGYTF. The CDR3 nucleotides are TGTGCCAGCTCACCTGGACAGGACTATGGCTACACCTTC.